The entry below describes one T cell receptor beta chain. Its specificity is unknown. Sequencing used immunoSEQ multiplex PCR; TCRdb keeps in-frame clones, though not all of them. The table records about 77,000 clones, around nine tenths of them present only once. The CDR3 length is 14 residues. Germline V gene data show CDR1 as SEHNR and CDR2 as FQNEAQ (reference sequence). V lost 8 bases and J lost 7, with 17 bases in between. These data are taken from a study of OX40 agonist ivuxolimab in advanced cancers. Broader study findings: Partial responders receiving 0.1-3.0 mg/kg showed among the lowest clonal expansion.

This clonotype originated in an adult with an advanced solid tumor such as melanoma, head and neck, liver or kidney cancer. The gene calls are TRBV7-9 and TRBJ1-4; possible D gene TRBD1, 6 bases. Sample: CD4+ or CD8+ T cells sorted from blood, taken in a trial of the OX40 agonist ivuxolimab. This CDR3 reads CASSRGAESEKLFF. In DNA, the CDR3 is TGTGCCAGCTCTCGGGGGGCGGAGAGTGAAAAACTGTTTTTT.